This T cell receptor beta chain stems from a study of regulatory T cells in long-lasting Graves disease. As to time point: newly diagnosed GD, antithyroid drugs for less than 3 months. PBMC-derived RNA was used for the TCR library. Between the trimmed V and J ends, which lost 3 bases and 5 bases, there was a span of 8 bases. Looked up from germline, CDR1 is MDHEN and CDR2 is SYDVKM. The CDR3 is made up of 12 amino acids. This clonotype has a handful of counts. No conserved phenylalanine or tryptophan ends this CDR3, so it is likely a read error. Assembly of TCR beta libraries relied on iRepertoire HTBI primers together with Arm-PCR of CDR3 regions. TCRdb used MiXCR to reprocess the multiplex PCR reads, holding one entry per CDR3 protein. The table has about 560,000 distinct CDR3 sequences, 16% seen once. This sample was also put to use in a study of T cells in Graves' hyperthyroidism and ophthalmopathy.

This TCR derives from a man aged 18 to 30 with Graves disease. This specimen was peripheral blood mononuclear cells (PBMCs), taken at new diagnosis, from a patient treated with antithyroid drugs. The chain links TRBV28 to TRBJ2-7; the D gene is possibly TRBD2 (6 bases). The CDR3 loop is CASSLGGNEQYS. In nucleotides, the CDR3 is TGTGCCAGCAGTTTGGGAGGAAACGAGCAGTACTCC.